This TCR beta chain was observed in a study of T cell changes during pregnancy in multiple sclerosis. The CDR3 contains 13 residues. Trimming shortened V by 3 bases and J by 2 bases, and 7 bases separated the two germline ends. Germline CDR1 reads MNHEY; CDR2 reads SMNVEV (reference sequence). The table came from immunoSEQ multiplex PCR; TCRdb's copy has only in-frame clones and leaves some out. The sample lists 45,000 to 65,000 clones; 90% to 95% were seen once. This receptor was obtained from a female donor with multiple sclerosis, enrolled in a pregnancy study. This sample comprised CD8+ T cells from peripheral blood mononuclear cells, obtained in the third trimester of pregnancy. This sequence joins TRBV27 and TRBJ1-1; D is ambiguous. The DNA for the CDR3 is TGTGCCAGCAGTTTTGGAGGAAACACTGAAGCTTTCTTT. Its translation is CASSFGGNTEAFF.